This T cell receptor beta chain was sequenced in a study of OX40 agonist ivuxolimab in advanced cancers. For the wider study: Ivuxolimab was an agonistic, fully human IgG2 monoclonal antibody directed against OX40 (CD134), a costimulatory receptor. Intravenous ivuxolimab was administered to patients every 2 weeks at six dose levels: 0.01, 0.1, 0.3, 1.5, 3 and 10 mg/kg. Of the roughly 52 dose-escalation patients, hepatocellular carcinoma was present in some 19, melanoma in about 15, renal cell carcinoma in 9 and head and neck cancer in 9. In the dose-escalation cohort, approximately 80% of patients were male, and the mean age was approximately 60 years with a range of roughly 20 to 79. Patients were allowed to have had prior anti-PD-1, anti-PD-L1 or anti-CTLA-4 therapy, and approximately 40% of the dose-escalation patients had been treated with checkpoint inhibitors. Partial responses occurred in three dose-escalation patients: two with cutaneous melanoma and one with hepatocellular carcinoma. The purpose of peripheral TCRbeta sequencing was to test whether ivuxolimab changed TCR sequence diversity and led to clonal T-cell expansion. The paper reports the monotherapy dose-escalation portion (N of about 50 patients) of the phase I ivuxolimab trial.

Counted from cysteine to phenylalanine, this CDR3 has 16 amino acids. Solely the CDR3 DNA is kept, with 48 bases framed from the first base. The CDR1 and CDR2 encoded by the germline V gene (reference sequence) are SGHNT and YYREEE. Relative to germline, V is missing 4 bases and J is missing 6 bases, with 10 bases of the junction outside any gene match. To sequence the TCRbeta CDR3 region, genomic DNA was isolated from the sorted cells. The immunoSEQ Assay was used for sequencing of TCRbeta CDR3 regions. Not all clones reach the TCRdb copy of this immuneACCESS table, which keeps in-frame sequences only. Checked studies attribute under half of the gap to unresolved V genes and leave the rest unexplained. This sample holds about 57,000 clones; around 86% were observed only once. Of the sample, about 4.5% falls within the top ten clones. The trial excluded patients who had a history of autoimmune disease or were on systemic immunosuppression. In every dose cohort, peripheral blood was drawn for TCR sequencing at baseline, cycle 4 day 1, and cycle 7 day 1. The samples were drawn from a first-in-human, open-label, multicenter phase I dose-escalation trial of ivuxolimab. The trial enrolled adults with locally advanced or metastatic head and neck squamous cell, hepatocellular, melanoma or renal cell carcinoma. Before TCR sequencing, CD4+ and CD8+ T cells were separately sorted from peripheral blood.

The paper's findings and limits, for the study overall: Clonal expansion of both CD4+ and CD8+ blood T cells was observed from baseline to week 6 at doses 0.1 to 3.0 mg/kg. Low levels of normalized T-cell clonal expansion were also shown by some nonresponding patients. On average, CD8+ T cells showed more expanded clones than CD4+ T cells after ivuxolimab. In the 0.1-3.0 mg/kg groups, partial responders were among the patients with the lowest normalized peripheral clonal expansion, particularly in CD8+ T cells. Which antigens the clonally expanded peripheral T cells were specific for was not determined.

In the case of this clone: It lacks a known antigen. Base qualities are not recorded, but no much larger clone differs from it by a single base.

Specimen: CD4+ or CD8+ T cells sorted from blood, collected in a trial of the OX40 agonist ivuxolimab. Here the chain combines TRBV5-4 and TRBJ2-2, and TRBD2 aligns with 9 junction nucleotides. This TCR came from an adult with an advanced solid tumor such as melanoma, head and neck, liver or kidney cancer. The CDR3 sequence is CASSPGGGRASGELFF. DNA sequence: TGTGCCAGCAGCCCCGGGGGCGGGAGGGCCTCCGGGGAGCTGTTTTTT.